This TCR beta chain was observed in a study of blood T cell repertoires in COVID-19. Overall study context: Spain, Italy and the United States supplied samples that represented acute and convalescent COVID-19. In each case, the material was cDNA or gDNA derived from T cells, B-cell-depleted T cells, or PBMCs.

This CDR3 has 15 amino acids. Germline CDR1 and CDR2: MGHDK and SYGVNS. V lost 6 bases to trimming and J lost 4 bases, with 18 bases between them. Only one count was recorded for this clone. How the authors handled the data: Estimated nucleated cell counts came from reference gene primer amplification. Data came from immunoSEQ multiplex PCR; TCRdb stores just in-frame clones and leaves some out. That table furnishes V, J and clone size, whereas the DNA furnished D and trimming. The sample lists roughly 250,000 clones, around 90% occurring once. The receptor was isolated from a woman aged 40 to 50 who had recovered from COVID-19. The sequencing sample was made of peripheral blood. The chain is built from TRBV25-1 and TRBJ2-5, with D possibly matching TRBD1 (6 bases). The chain's CDR3 is CASSERGSGGETQYF. For the CDR3, the DNA is TGTGCCAGCAGCGAAAGGGGGTCGGGCGGAGAGACCCAGTACTTC.